Listed here are 24 T cell receptor beta chains from one sample, sequenced in a study of early T cells in non-severe SARS-CoV-2 infection. TCRdb processed the 5' RACE reads anew with MiXCR; each CDR3 protein has one entry. The table includes fewer than 130,000 distinct CDR3 sequences, roughly 12% detected once. The material was whole blood, obtained at baseline. These receptors came from an adult who was a healthcare worker with PCR-confirmed SARS-CoV-2 infection or an uninfected control (not recorded which).

The sample holds a few counts of this clonotype. This chain links TRBV12-3 or TRBV12-4 with TRBJ1-5, with TRBD1 matching 7 bases. The CDR3 is made up of 14 amino acids. J gave up 8 bases and V 6 bases, and 10 bases lay outside the gene matches. The CDR3 loop is CASSPTGTAEPQHF. CDR3 nucleotides: TGTGCCAGCAGCCCGACAGGGACCGCGGAGCCCCAGCATTTT.

The J gene is TRBJ2-3, the V gene TRBV29-1; D ambiguous. Trimming took 5 bases from V and 0 from J, leaving 3 bases between them. The germline V gene encodes CDR1 SQVTM and CDR2 ANQGSEA. The CDR3 consists of 11 residues. The CDR3, as DNA: TGCAGCGTTTTGAGCACAGATACGCAGTATTTT. This translates into CSVLSTDTQYF.

This clonotype has just a few counts. One end of the junction does not line up with germline, which may come from a read error. This chain links TRBV14 with TRBJ2-1; D is unclear. Germline CDR1 SGHDN, CDR2 FVKESK. The CDR3 sequence is 15 residues long. For the CDR3, the DNA is TGTGCCAGCAGCAAAGAATATACACTTTACACTGAGCAGTTCTTC. As protein: CASSKEYTLYTEQFF.

The chain joins TRBV29-1 to TRBJ1-4; TRBD1 might be the D (6 bases). Germline V gene data show CDR1 as SQVTM and CDR2 as ANQGSEA. V was clipped by 7 bases and J by 6 bases, with 12 bases between them. CDR3 size: 12 residues. The CDR3 DNA follows: TGCAGCGCATTACAGGGAGATGAAAAACTGTTTTTT. It encodes CSALQGDEKLFF.

In this sample, this clonotype turned up a few times. The chain couples TRBV5-1 to TRBJ1-4; 7 positions match TRBD1. There are 14 residues in the CDR3. The germline CDR1 and CDR2 sequences are SGHRS and YFSETQ. J lost 5 bases, V lost 3 bases, and 4 bases had no gene match. CDR3 sequence (DNA): TGCGCCAGCAGCTGGGGACAGAAGAATGAAAAACTGTTTTTT. Translation: CASSWGQKNEKLFF.

The chain combines TRBV19 with TRBJ1-4; the D gene is possibly TRBD1 (5 bases). The CDR3 covers 15 residues. V shed 5 bases and J shed 1 base, with 11 bases lying between them. Germline assignment: CDR1 LNHDA and CDR2 SQIVND (reference sequence). This CDR3 is CASSPRAQTNEKLFF. As DNA, the CDR3 is TGTGCCAGTAGTCCCAGGGCCCAAACTAATGAAAAACTGTTTTTT.

The chain is built from TRBV6-5 and TRBJ2-3; 8 bases fit TRBD2. With 8 bases clipped from V and 3 bases from J, the junction kept 7 bases outside the gene matches. CDR1 and CDR2 from the germline V gene are MNHEY and SVGAGI. This CDR3 has 14 amino acids. The CDR3 here is CASAVGGRTDTQYF. DNA for the CDR3: TGTGCCAGCGCCGTGGGCGGGAGGACAGATACGCAGTATTTT.

This clonotype showed up just a few times. This chain joins TRBV6-2 or TRBV6-3 and TRBJ2-1; D may be TRBD1 or TRBD2 (5 bases each). The CDR3 sequence is 13 residues long. The V end lost 6 bases, the J end lost 8 bases, and 14 bases lay between the germline ends. Germline CDR1 is MNHEY and CDR2 is SVGEGT. CDR3 residues: CASSRGTGDEQFF. DNA for the CDR3: TGTGCCAGCAGCCGTGGGACGGGCGATGAGCAGTTCTTC.

CDR3 protein: CASSQYRGLNEQFF. The CDR3 DNA follows: TGCGCCAGCAGCCAGTACAGGGGGCTTAATGAGCAGTTCTTC. The V gene is TRBV4-1, the J gene TRBJ2-1; the match to TRBD1 covers 9 bases. Germline V gives CDR1 MGHRA, CDR2 YSYEKL. V trimming: 3 bases; J trimming: 7 bases; junction bases outside the gene matches: 4. The CDR3 spans 14 residues.

This clonotype was detected only a few times. The chain has TRBV20-1 and TRBJ2-1, with 8 nucleotides matching TRBD2. The CDR3 is 16 amino acids. Germline V gives CDR1 DFQATT, CDR2 SNEGSKA (reference sequence). With 1 base clipped from V and 0 bases from J, the junction kept 5 bases outside the gene matches. The CDR3 loop reads CSARALSGSSYNEQFF. The CDR3 coding sequence is TGCAGTGCTAGAGCTCTCAGCGGGAGCTCCTACAATGAGCAGTTCTTC.

This clonotype was counted a few times. CDR3 in amino acids: CASRTEAGRTYNEQFF. CDR3 DNA sequence: TGTGCCAGCAGGACCGAGGCAGGGAGAACCTACAATGAGCAGTTCTTC. The chain combines TRBV7-2 with TRBJ2-1; D might be TRBD1 or TRBD2, each matching 5 bases. Trimming stripped 6 bases from V and 2 bases from J, with 17 bases between. The CDR3 covers 16 residues. Germline-derived CDR1 and CDR2 are SGHTA and FQGNSA.

This clonotype was seen at least ten times. This chain connects TRBV29-1 to TRBJ2-1; D not certain. The germline CDR1 and CDR2 sequences are SQVTM and ANQGSEA. The CDR3 covers 16 residues. V was pared by 7 bases and J by 1 base, with 20 bases between. The chain's CDR3 is CSAGGPAATSYNEQFF. In DNA form, the CDR3 reads TGCAGCGCCGGTGGGCCGGCGGCCACTTCCTACAATGAGCAGTTCTTC.

The genes are TRBV21-1 and TRBJ1-1; the tabulated D call, TRBD1, remains unverified against the DNA. TRBV21-1 is a pseudogene. The CDR3 has 16 amino acids. CDR3 in DNA: TGTGCCAGCAGCAAATACCGGGTCCGAATAGACACTGAAGCTTTCTTT. Translated: CASSKYRVRIDTEAFF.

This clonotype came up a few times. V usage is TRBV7-3 and J usage is TRBJ2-2; D gene uncertain. From germline, CDR1 is SGHTA and CDR2 FQGTGA. V was shortened by 3 bases and J by 5 bases, with 10 bases between the two germline ends. The CDR3 has 14 amino acids. This chain's CDR3 is CASSLGIGTGELFF. For the CDR3, the DNA is TGTGCCAGCAGCTTGGGGATCGGTACCGGGGAGCTGTTTTTT.

The V gene is TRBV20-1, the J gene TRBJ1-2; possibly TRBD1 for D (5 bases). Trimming took 1 base from V and 5 from J, leaving 8 bases between them. Germline V gene sequence: CDR1 DFQATT, CDR2 SNEGSKA (reference sequence). The CDR3 sequence is 12 residues long. The chain's CDR3 is CSARVQGYGYTF. The CDR3 DNA sequence: TGCAGTGCTAGAGTCCAGGGATATGGCTACACCTTC.

This chain uses TRBV7-8 with TRBJ1-1, with D maybe TRBD1 (5 bases). The germline gives CDR1 SGHVS, CDR2 FQNEAQ. Trimming shortened V by 3 bases and J by 7 bases, and 12 bases separated the two germline ends. This CDR3 region has 13 residues. The CDR3 region has the DNA TGTGCCAGCAGCTTTCGTAGGGGAGGTGAAGCTTTCTTT. Residues: CASSFRRGGEAFF. The full variable domain, completed using reference TRBV7-8 and TRBJ1-1, is GAGVSQSPRYKVAKRGQDVALRCDPISGHVSLFWYQQALGQGPEFLTYFQNEAQLDKSGLPSDRFFAERPEGSVSTLKIQRTQQEDSAVYLCASSFRRGGEAFFGQGTRLTVV.

This clonotype was counted between two and nine times. In nucleotides, the CDR3 is TGTGCCAGCAGCGGCCAGGGGCGGGTGTGGGCTTTCTTT. This sequence encodes CASSGQGRVWAFF. This chain joins TRBV11-2 and TRBJ1-1; perhaps TRBD1 as D (6 bases). Between the trimmed V and J ends, which lost 5 bases and 11 bases, there was a span of 18 bases. Germline V gene sequence: CDR1 SGHAT, CDR2 FQNNGV. The CDR3 runs 13 residues.

J is TRBJ2-7 and V is TRBV27; TRBD2 matches 11 bases. From germline, CDR1 is MNHEY and CDR2 SMNVEV (reference sequence). CDR3 size: 17 residues. Trimming cost V 5 bases and J 0 bases; bases outside gene matches: 9. CDR3 loop: CASSPVLAGGNSYEQYF. The CDR3 DNA sequence: TGTGCCAGCAGTCCCGTCCTAGCGGGAGGCAACTCCTACGAGCAGTACTTC.

V and J are TRBV29-1 and TRBJ2-3; D is possibly TRBD2 (6 bases). CDR3 size: 15 residues. Per germline, CDR1 SQVTM and CDR2 ANQGSEA. V was clipped by 0 bases and J by 5 bases, with 15 bases between them. For the CDR3, the DNA is TGCAGCGTTGAAGATTACAGCCTGGGGGGAGATACGCAGTATTTT. It is translated as CSVEDYSLGGDTQYF.

This clonotype was observed a handful of times. V gene TRBV4-1 combines with J gene TRBJ1-6; D is ambiguous. The germline V gene has CDR1 MGHRA and CDR2 YSYEKL. There are 18 residues in the CDR3. Trimming left V 4 bases short and J 4 bases short, with 20 bases between. CDR3: CASSPLETQNGYNSPLHF. In DNA, the CDR3 is TGCGCCAGCAGCCCCTTAGAGACCCAGAACGGGTATAATTCACCCCTCCACTTT.

This chain connects TRBV3-1 to TRBJ2-3, with a possible D match to TRBD2 (6 bases). V shed 4 bases and J shed 4 bases, with 18 bases lying between them. The germline V gene encodes CDR1 LGHDT and CDR2 YNNKEL (reference sequence). This CDR3 has 16 residues. The CDR3 DNA is TGTGCCAGCAGCCCAGCCCGGCTCGGAGGGCCAGATACGCAGTATTTT. This translates into CASSPARLGGPDTQYF.

This clonotype was seen more than once but under ten times. V usage is TRBV6-5 and J usage is TRBJ1-5; TRBD1 agrees at 7 bases. The length of the CDR3 is 18 residues. Germline-derived CDR1 and CDR2 are MNHEY and SVGAGI. The junction had 12 bases not matched to a gene; V was cut back by 4 bases and J by 0 bases. The CDR3 loop reads CASSSAGTVIHSNQPQHF. DNA for the CDR3: TGTGCCAGCAGTTCCGCCGGGACAGTCATTCATAGCAATCAGCCCCAGCATTTT.

The V gene is TRBV6-1, the J gene TRBJ1-1; no clear D. CDR3 length equals 15 residues. Germline assignment: CDR1 MNHNS and CDR2 SASEGT. Trimming removed 4 bases at V and 3 bases at J, with 15 bases between. The CDR3 nucleotides read TGTGCCAGCAGTGGGGCAATGGATGGAGACACTGAAGCTTTCTTT. The encoded protein is CASSGAMDGDTEAFF.

The sample holds a few counts of this clonotype. The rearrangement uses TRBV30 and TRBJ1-1; the D gene is possibly TRBD1 (6 bases). Trimming took off 5 bases at V and 3 bases at J, with 10 bases between the two ends. This CDR3 has 12 amino acids. CDR1 GTSNPN and CDR2 SVGIG come from the germline V gene (reference sequence). Written as DNA, the CDR3 is TGTGCCTGGTACAGGGAAGACACTGAAGCTTTCTTT. It encodes CAWYREDTEAFF. Full variable domain (outside the CDR3, taken from reference TRBV30 and TRBJ1-1): SQTIHQWPATLVQPVGSPLSLECTVEGTSNPNLYWYRQAAGRGLQLLFYSVGIGQISSEVPQNLSASRPQDRQFILSSKKLLLSDSGFYLCAWYREDTEAFFGQGTRLTVV.